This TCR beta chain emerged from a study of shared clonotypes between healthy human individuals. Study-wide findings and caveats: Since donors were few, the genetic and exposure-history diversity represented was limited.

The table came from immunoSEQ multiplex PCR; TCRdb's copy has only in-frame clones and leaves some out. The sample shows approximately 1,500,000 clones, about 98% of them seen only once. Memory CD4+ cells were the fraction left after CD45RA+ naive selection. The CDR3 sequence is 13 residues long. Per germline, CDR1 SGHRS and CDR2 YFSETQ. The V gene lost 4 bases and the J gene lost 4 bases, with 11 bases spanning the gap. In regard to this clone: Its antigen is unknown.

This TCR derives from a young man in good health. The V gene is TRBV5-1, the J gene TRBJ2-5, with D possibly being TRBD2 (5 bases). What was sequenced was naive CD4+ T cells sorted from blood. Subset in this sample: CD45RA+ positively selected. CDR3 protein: CASSNGGGETQYF. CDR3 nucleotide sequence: TGCGCCAGCAGCAACGGAGGAGGAGAGACCCAGTACTTC.